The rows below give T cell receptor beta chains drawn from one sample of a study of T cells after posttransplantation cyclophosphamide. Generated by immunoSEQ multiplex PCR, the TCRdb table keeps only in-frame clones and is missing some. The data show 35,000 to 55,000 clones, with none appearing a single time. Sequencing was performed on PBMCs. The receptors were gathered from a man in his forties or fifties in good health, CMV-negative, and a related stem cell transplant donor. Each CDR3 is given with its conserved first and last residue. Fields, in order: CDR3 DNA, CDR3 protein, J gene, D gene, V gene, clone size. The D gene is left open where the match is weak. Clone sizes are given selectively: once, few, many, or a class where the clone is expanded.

TGTGCCAGCAGGCTCACCCTAGCGGGACCGAACACCGGGGAGCTGTTTTTT,CASRLTLAGPNTGELFF,TRBJ2-2,TRBD2,TRBV27,NA
TGTGCCATCAGAGCCGGACAGGATGAAAAACTGTTTTTT,CAIRAGQDEKLFF,TRBJ1-4,TRBD1,TRBV10-3,many
TGCGCCAGCAGCCCCGCACGGTCTAACTATGGCTACACCTTC,CASSPARSNYGYTF,TRBJ1-2,NA,TRBV4-1,many
TGTGCCAGCAGCCCTACAGGAGAGAACTATGGCTACACCTTC,CASSPTGENYGYTF,TRBJ1-2,NA,TRBV6-4,NA
TGTGCCACCGATCAAAATAAGCCCAGGCCCCTCACAGATACGCAGTATTTT,CATDQNKPRPLTDTQYF,TRBJ2-3,NA,TRBV15,few
TGTGCCAGCAGCCAAGGTTATGGCAGGCTGGACTACGAGCAGTACTTC,CASSQGYGRLDYEQYF,TRBJ2-7,NA,TRBV14,many
TGTGCCAGTAGTGGCGGTAGCCGACAGGGCAATCAGCCCCAGCATTTT,CASSGGSRQGNQPQHF,TRBJ1-5,NA,TRBV19,many
TGTGCCAGCGGGGGCTGGGAAAGGAATGAGCAGTTCTTC,CASGGWERNEQFF,TRBJ2-1,NA,TRBV7-9,many
TGTGCCAGCAGTGTCAGTGGGACAGGGGTAGTCGAGCAGTACTTC,CASSVSGTGVVEQYF,TRBJ2-7,TRBD1,TRBV6-1,many
TGTGCCAGCAGCTTATCATGGGACAGGGACAATGAGCAGTTCTTC,CASSLSWDRDNEQFF,TRBJ2-1,TRBD1,TRBV7-9,many
TGTGCCAGCAGACCGGGACTAGCGGGGGGCGGGAACACCGGGGAGCTGTTTTTT,CASRPGLAGGGNTGELFF,TRBJ2-2,TRBD2,TRBV5-4,many
TGTGCCAGCAGTGATCCGGCACGGGGGGTCTCCTACGAGCAGTACTTC,CASSDPARGVSYEQYF,TRBJ2-7,TRBD2,TRBV2,few
TGTGCCAGCTCACCCCGACTAGCGGAGACCCAAGAGACCCAGTACTTC,CASSPRLAETQETQYF,TRBJ2-5,TRBD2,TRBV18,many
TGTGCCAGCAGCTACAGGGGCGGGTTGTCCAATGAGCAGTTCTTC,CASSYRGGLSNEQFF,TRBJ2-1,TRBD1,TRBV5-5,many
TGTGCCAGCAGCTTAAGGGGCGGGAGTATGGATGAGCAGTTCTTC,CASSLRGGSMDEQFF,TRBJ2-1,TRBD2,TRBV7-3,NA
TGTGCCAGCAGTCGTGACAGCCTACTCAATCAGCCCCAGCATTTT,CASSRDSLLNQPQHF,TRBJ1-5,NA,TRBV2,many